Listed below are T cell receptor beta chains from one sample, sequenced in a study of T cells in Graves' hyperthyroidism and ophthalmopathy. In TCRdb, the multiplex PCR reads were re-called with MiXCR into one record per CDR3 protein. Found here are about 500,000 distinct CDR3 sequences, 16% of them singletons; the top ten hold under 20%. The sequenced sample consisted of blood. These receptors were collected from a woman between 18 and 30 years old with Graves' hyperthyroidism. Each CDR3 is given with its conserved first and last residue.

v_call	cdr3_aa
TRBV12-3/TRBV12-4	CASCGADSTDTQYF
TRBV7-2	CASIRGPWDNEQFF
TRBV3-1	CASSQVGSLGEKLFF
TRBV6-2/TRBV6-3	CASISTSGRVHEQCF
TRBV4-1	CASADTEGVGSNQPQHF
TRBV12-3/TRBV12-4	CASSATVREAFF
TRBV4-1	CASSQDFRTQGDWPQHF
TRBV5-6	CASSFRGRSTNGKLFF
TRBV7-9	CASSLAGTAYEQYF
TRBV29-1	CSVVISSTEAFF
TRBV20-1	CSGLRDRSLETQYF
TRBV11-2	CASRNRDSTDTQYF
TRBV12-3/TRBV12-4	CASSLVDKVLGEAFF
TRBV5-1	CASSPQGAYGYTF
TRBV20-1	CSARVGVTSPLHF
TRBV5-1	CASAEGLAEQFF
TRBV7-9	CASSLMSGAITGELFF
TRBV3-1	CASSQLANEYQETQYF
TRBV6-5	CASSYWGTTEAFF
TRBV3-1	CASSQEKGLAGINEQFF
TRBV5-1	CASSLEQGRNEKLFF
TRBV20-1	CSASGQVVRHNEQFF
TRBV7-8	CASSFLAGTTGNTIYF
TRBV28	CASSLRGSYEQYF
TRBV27	CASSLSRGIAFAFF
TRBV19	CASRSGGSNQPQHF
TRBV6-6	CASSYSYRAGEQYF
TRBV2	CASSTTGTNEQFF
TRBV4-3	CTSSHSGGASDTQYF
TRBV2	CASKILAAPGEQYF
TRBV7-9	CASSHSSGRATWNQQFF
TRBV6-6	CASSYDYATNEKLFF
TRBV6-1	CASTIDRGLQETQYF
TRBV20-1	CSAMDNPGTQYF
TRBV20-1	CSATYSGSRHEQFF
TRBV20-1	CSARTGEFEQFF
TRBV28	CASSLWDSDRGAFF
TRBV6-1	CASAPLAGYEQYF